These 26 T cell receptor beta chains came from one sample sequenced in a study of post-analysis software for immune sequencing data. Unique molecular identifiers were present in the TCR beta cDNA libraries. MiXCR, run by TCRdb on the PCR reads, gives a single entry per CDR3 protein. The sample contains about 500,000 distinct CDR3 sequences, roughly 46% of which appear only once. Study-level findings and limits: Patients showed TRBV5-6, TRBV5-1 and TRBV20-1 among roughly 5 TRBV segments more frequent than in controls.

Which antigens these TCRs recognize remains unknown. The sequencing sample was made of blood. The receptors come from a girl aged 10 to 17 with multiple sclerosis.

This clonotype was seen a handful of times. The rearrangement links TRBV5-1 to TRBJ2-4, with D possibly matching TRBD2 (6 bases). CDR3 size: 15 residues. The ends were cut back, 3 bases at V and 6 bases at J, with 16 bases in the middle. Germline values: CDR1 SGHRS, CDR2 YFSETQ. The CDR3 bases are TGCGCCAGCAGCTCCGTGGGGGGTGAGGGAAACATTCAGTACTTC. Translating it yields CASSSVGGEGNIQYF. The complete variable domain, with remaining parts taken from reference TRBV5-1 and TRBJ2-4, reads KAGVTQTPRYLIKTRGQQVTLSCSPISGHRSVSWYQQTPGQGLQFLFEYFSETQRNKGNFPGRFSGRQFSNSRSEMNVSTLELGDSALYLCASSSVGGEGNIQYFGAGTRLSVL.

This clonotype was counted only a few times. The chain combines TRBV5-1 with TRBJ2-5; 7 bases align to TRBD1. Judging by the DNA end, TRBJ2-7 fits better; the J call may be wrong. The germline V gene has CDR1 SGHRS and CDR2 YFSETQ. The CDR3 length is 13 residues. The chain's CDR3 is CASSPDRIYEQYF. In nucleotides, the CDR3 is TGCGCCAGCAGCCCGGACAGGATCTACGAGCAGTACTTC.

This rearrangement joins TRBV5-1 to TRBJ2-3; D ambiguous. V lost 3 bases and J 3 bases, leaving 14 bases between the germline ends. This CDR3 has 15 amino acids. The germline CDR1 and CDR2 sequences are SGHRS and YFSETQ. Here the CDR3 DNA reads TGCGCCAGCAGCTCGCACTCGGTGAGGACAGATACGCAGTATTTT. This sequence encodes CASSSHSVRTDTQYF.

This chain joins TRBV28 and TRBJ2-3; no definite D call. Germline V gene data show CDR1 as MDHEN and CDR2 as SYDVKM. The CDR3 length is 16 residues. Trimming removed 6 bases from V and 1 base from J, with 17 bases in between. This chain's CDR3 is CASRPADKSGTDTQYF. The CDR3 DNA sequence: TGTGCCAGCAGACCGGCGGATAAATCGGGCACAGATACGCAGTATTTT.

The V and J genes are TRBV4-2 and TRBJ2-1; possibly TRBD2 for D (5 bases). Trimming took 1 base from V and 8 from J, leaving 21 bases between them. Germline V gene lookup returns CDR1 LGHNA and CDR2 YNFKEQ. The CDR3 has 17 amino acids. In nucleotides, the CDR3 is TGTGCCAGCAGCCAAGGAACGGAGCGGCCCTCGGGCGATGAGCAGTTCTTC. Residues: CASSQGTERPSGDEQFF.

The chain employs TRBV20-1 and TRBJ2-1, with D unresolved. V was trimmed by 4 bases and J by 3 bases, leaving 7 bases between them. This CDR3 is built from 12 residues. Per the germline V gene, CDR1 is DFQATT and CDR2 is SNEGSKA (reference sequence). The CDR3 region has the DNA TGCAGTGCTACCGGCCACTACAATGAGCAGTTCTTC. Translation gives CSATGHYNEQFF.

The rearrangement joins TRBV4-2 to TRBJ2-1, with 8 bases that match TRBD2. Germline V gene sequence: CDR1 LGHNA, CDR2 YNFKEQ. The ends lost 0 bases at V and 13 bases at J; junction bases unmatched: 8. This CDR3 comprises 14 residues. The DNA for the CDR3 is TGTGCCAGCAGCCAAGAGGAGAGCGGGAGTACCCAGTTCTTC. This encodes CASSQEESGSTQFF.

V is TRBV11-2 and J is TRBJ2-1, with 9 bases aligning to TRBD1. The CDR3 totals 15 residues. Germline assignment: CDR1 SGHAT and CDR2 FQNNGV. Losses at the gene ends were 4 bases for V and 4 bases for J; bases not matched to a gene: 5. The CDR3, as DNA: TGTGCCAGCAGCTCCAACAGGGGGCCGTACAATGAGCAGTTCTTC. Translated, it gives CASSSNRGPYNEQFF.

The chain uses TRBV6-2 or TRBV6-3 and TRBJ2-7, with a tentative D call TRBD2 (6 bases). Germline V lookup: CDR1 MNHEY, CDR2 SVGEGT. The CDR3 is 15 amino acids. Between the trimmed V and J ends, which lost 4 bases and 5 bases, there was a span of 18 bases. In DNA, the CDR3 is TGTGCCAGCAGTTCCCCGGGAGAGCCTGGCCACGAGCAGTACTTC. Residues: CASSSPGEPGHEQYF.

This clonotype was seen a handful of times. The chain links TRBV10-1 to TRBJ2-7, with D possibly matching TRBD2 (6 bases). CDR1 and CDR2 (germline): WNHNN, SYGVQD (reference sequence). The CDR3 runs 15 residues. V was pared by 3 bases and J by 4 bases, with 16 bases between. CDR3 loop: CASSEAAGGVYEQYF. The CDR3, as DNA: TGCGCCAGCAGTGAAGCAGCGGGCGGGGTGTACGAGCAGTACTTC.

This clonotype was counted between two and nine times. The rearrangement joins TRBV6-1 to TRBJ2-7; maybe TRBD1 (6 bases). V dropped 5 bases and J dropped 2 bases, with 10 bases sitting between them. The length of the CDR3 is 13 residues. CDR1 is MNHNS, CDR2 SASEGT, per germline. Here the CDR3 DNA reads TGTGCCAGCAGTCAGCAGGGGACCTACGAGCAGTACTTC. It is translated as CASSQQGTYEQYF.

The chain has TRBV20-1 and TRBJ2-7; TRBD2 agrees at 8 bases. This CDR3 region has 14 residues. Trimming at V came to 5 bases and at J to 3 bases, leaving 9 bases not matched to a gene. Germline CDR1 and CDR2: DFQATT and SNEGSKA (reference sequence). CDR3 protein: CSAVSGSIGYEQYF. The CDR3, as DNA: TGCAGTGCTGTAAGCGGGAGTATAGGCTACGAGCAGTACTTC.

A word on this clonotype: Given the absence of the conserved phenylalanine or tryptophan at the CDR3 end, a read error is likely. The chain carries TRBV28 and TRBJ2-7, with D perhaps matching TRBD2 (5 bases). Germline CDR1 is MDHEN and CDR2 is SYDVKM. This CDR3 contains 13 residues. The V and J ends lost 5 bases and 4 bases respectively, with 12 bases between them. The CDR3 DNA reads TGTGCCAGCAGTATCCCGACGGGGTACGAGCAGTACTTA. Translated, it gives CASSIPTGYEQYL.

Only a few counts were recorded for this clonotype. This chain links TRBV6-5 with TRBJ2-7; possibly TRBD1 for D (6 bases). From germline, CDR1 is MNHEY and CDR2 SVGAGI. The germline V and J ends were trimmed by 2 bases and 0 bases, with 11 bases remaining between them. The CDR3 is made up of 15 amino acids. The CDR3 sequence: CASSYAGTLSYEQYF. CDR3 DNA sequence: TGTGCCAGCAGTTACGCTGGGACACTCTCCTACGAGCAGTACTTC.

The chain links TRBV6-1 to TRBJ2-7, with TRBD2 identical over 9 bases. CDR3 length equals 13 residues. V dropped 10 bases and J dropped 0; count of bases not matched to a gene: 4. Germline-derived CDR1 and CDR2 are MNHNS and SASEGT. The CDR3 is CATASGISYEQYF. DNA for the CDR3: TGTGCCACCGCTAGCGGGATCTCCTACGAGCAGTACTTC.

This clonotype is a singleton in its sample. The gene calls are TRBV6-2 or TRBV6-3 and TRBJ2-5; 8 positions agree with TRBD2. With V trimmed by 1 base and J by 11 bases, 12 bases remained unmatched. The germline gives CDR1 MNHEY, CDR2 SVGEGT. The CDR3 is 15 amino acids. The CDR3 nucleotides read TGTGCCAGCAGTTACTATGCGGGAGGTGAGGTTGAGCAGTACTTC. It codes for CASSYYAGGEVEQYF.

This clonotype was detected only a few times. The chain joins TRBV29-1 to TRBJ1-1, with D hard to call. Trimming cost V 0 bases and J 8 bases, with 13 bases left between them. In germline, CDR1 is SQVTM, CDR2 ANQGSEA. The CDR3 consists of 13 residues. As DNA, the CDR3 is TGCAGCGTTGAAGATAGGGTGGGAGGGGAAGCTTTCTTT. This translates into CSVEDRVGGEAFF.

This clonotype came up a few times. The rearrangement links TRBV12-3 or TRBV12-4 to TRBJ2-5, with 12 bases lining up with TRBD1. Trimming took 7 bases from V and 3 from J; bases not matched to a gene: 6. The CDR3 is made up of 15 amino acids. CDR3 sequence (DNA): TGTGCCAGCAACCGGGACAGGGGGCTAGAAGAGACCCAGTACTTC. The encoded protein is CASNRDRGLEETQYF.

The chain couples TRBV9 to TRBJ1-1, with D possibly being TRBD1 (5 bases). The V gene's germline CDR1 is SGDLS and CDR2 YYNGEE. V lost 0 bases and J lost 4, with 13 bases in between. The CDR3 length is 15 residues. The CDR3 loop is CASSVVSQGGTEAFF. CDR3 in DNA: TGTGCCAGCAGCGTAGTAAGTCAGGGCGGCACTGAAGCTTTCTTT.

The chain joins TRBV7-9 to TRBJ2-7, with a possible D match to TRBD2 (5 bases). The CDR3 is made up of 16 amino acids. Germline CDR1 is SEHNR and CDR2 is FQNEAQ (reference sequence). V lost 2 bases to trimming and J lost 3 bases, with 17 bases between them. The DNA of the CDR3 is TGTGCCAGCAGCTTAACCGCAGAGCGGTCAATCTACGAGCAGTACTTC. It specifies CASSLTAERSIYEQYF.

This clonotype has a handful of counts. J is TRBJ2-5 and V is TRBV28; TRBD1 agrees at 9 bases. Germline-derived CDR1 and CDR2 are MDHEN and SYDVKM. J gave up 5 bases and V 5 bases, and 9 bases lay outside the gene matches. The CDR3 covers 15 residues. This CDR3 reads CASSQSGQGVETQYF. Here the CDR3 DNA reads TGTGCCAGCAGTCAGTCGGGACAGGGTGTCGAGACCCAGTACTTC.

Remarks on this clonotype: At one of its ends the junction is not consistent with the germline gene, which may arise from a read error. The rearrangement joins TRBV7-7 to TRBJ1-1; D ambiguous. This CDR3 spans 14 amino acids. Germline V CDR1 and CDR2: SSHAT, FNYEAQ (reference sequence). The chain's CDR3 is CASSPGIKSTEAFF. The DNA of the CDR3 is TGTGCTAGCAGCCCGGGTATTAAGTCCACTGAAGCTTTCTTT.

This sequence joins TRBV9 and TRBJ1-2; tentative D call: TRBD1 (6 bases). Looked up from germline, CDR1 is SGDLS and CDR2 is YYNGEE. V was cut by 0 bases and J by 7 bases, with 19 bases left in between. CDR3 length: 16 amino acids. The CDR3: CASSVEGRGRDTGYTF. CDR3 DNA: TGTGCCAGCAGCGTAGAGGGCAGGGGTCGGGATACTGGCTACACCTTC.

The rearrangement links TRBV20-1 to TRBJ2-1; the D gene is possibly TRBD2 (6 bases). The length of the CDR3 is 14 residues. V dropped 1 base and J dropped 8 bases, with 15 bases sitting between them. Germline V gene sequence: CDR1 DFQATT, CDR2 SNEGSKA (reference sequence). CDR3 region: CSARVGGSGDEQFF. The CDR3 DNA sequence: TGCAGTGCTAGAGTTGGGGGGAGTGGGGATGAGCAGTTCTTC.

The CDR3, as DNA: TGCAGGGCCCCCGGGCACAACTATGGCTACACCTTC. Amino acid sequence: CRAPGHNYGYTF. The chain links TRBV20-1 to TRBJ1-2; D not resolved. Germline values: CDR1 DFQATT, CDR2 SNEGSKA (reference sequence). The CDR3 extends over 12 amino acids.

The chain couples TRBV27 to TRBJ2-7; maybe TRBD2 (6 bases). Germline CDR1 MNHEY, CDR2 SMNVEV (reference sequence). Trimming left V 5 bases short and J 2 bases short, with 22 bases between. This CDR3 region has 17 residues. The chain's CDR3 is CASSPRVVAGPAYEQYF. CDR3 nucleotide sequence: TGTGCCAGCAGTCCCCGGGTCGTGGCGGGACCTGCCTACGAGCAGTACTTC.